The present T cell receptor beta chain was sequenced within a study of long-term antiretroviral therapy in people with HIV (dated by TCRdb to 2021 to 2024). Turning to the overall study: The earliest samples were collected approximately a decade before the 2015 WHO recommendation for immediate ART, a period when ART was typically delayed until CD4 counts fell. Whether ART initiation and durable HIV suppression were associated with changes in peripheral blood TRB repertoire composition and diversity was tested in a retrospective serial study. A total of around 200 cryopreserved PBMC samples were contributed to the cohort by 30 adults with confirmed HIV infection, with samples collected serially over a mean of 6 years (range 1-12). Eleven of the 30 participants with HIV were female. Test extractions of a monoclonal T-cell line alongside about 30 polyclonal samples showed no cross-contamination during QIAcube processing. General findings and caveats noted by the study authors: ART initiation was associated with a significant increase in TRB diversity, but diversity stayed significantly below transplant donor controls even after long-term ART. Owing to limited PBMC availability, only the TCR beta chain was sequenced, without alpha chain pairing. No data were available on ART adherence, viral resistance or therapy changes, limiting inferences about post-ART repertoire changes. Compared with controls, HIV repertoires had narrower CDR3 length ranges, and the network structure pointed to an antigen-experienced repertoire that shifted only slightly toward naive after ART. Expanded TRB clones identified before ART initiation dominated the repertoire across all time points, though the dominance fluctuated and decreased in many PLHIV after ART. The samples were dated from about 2003 to 2018, and the ART regimens that were used may be less effective than current ART regimens. Because pre-ART samples had limited cell numbers, profiling was done on unsorted PBMC rather than on sorted CD4+ and CD8+ T cells.

The immunoSEQ hsTCRB v3.0 assay was used at survey level resolution to sequence the TRB variable region. TRB sequencing targeted a depth of 40,000-50,000 T-cell genomes per sample. TRB libraries were pooled and sequenced on an Illumina MiSeq using a v3 150-cycle kit. Per the original workflow: Repertoire analysis ran in R within a reproducible Nextflow workflow covering QC, data transformation and analysis. LymphoSeq2, an R package for AIRR-Seq data exploration, was used to implement custom analyses. A handful of samples that produced fewer than 5000 total TRB sequences were removed, so 150 to 200 HIV repertoires were analyzed. Of the roughly 180 retained HIV repertoires, roughly 61 were collected before and approximately 130 after ART initiation. Each repertoire was downsampled to 5000 TRB nucleotide sequences, and summary statistics were averaged across 100 downsampling iterations. The analysis kept only TRB sequences whose CDR3 regions were at least seven amino acids long. Diversity was measured with a Shannon entropy-derived clonality score and the Gini coefficient. In the repertoire networks, any two of the top 5000 CDR3 amino acid sequences were connected whenever the two sequences differed by an edit distance of one. For TRB CDR3 amino acid sequences, antigen specificity groups and MHC restriction were predicted with GLIPH2. To flag known CMV, EBV, HIV or tissue antigen associations, CDR3 amino acid sequences were matched against VDJdb and McPAS-TCR. Pre-ART, post-ART and control groups were compared with Wilcoxon signed-rank tests and Holm-Bonferroni correction. Imported from immuneACCESS, the table was reduced by TCRdb to in-frame sequences with V and J called. These copies leave out some clones; in studies compared against another copy, an unresolved V gene accounts for under half, and the cause of the remainder is not known. The V and J calls and the clone size are those of that table, but D and trimming were determined from the DNA. Across this sample there are about 26,000 clones, with approximately 86% seen only once. Jointly, the top ten make up approximately 4.6% of the sample.

As concerns this clone: Its antigen is currently not known. No qualities accompany the bases; no much larger clone lies one base away.

Inclusion was restricted to participants for whom at least one PBMC sample before ART initiation and at least two post-ART samples were available. Every participant with HIV received treatment in the United States of America. Before DNA extraction, cryopreserved samples containing 1-10 million PBMC were thawed and washed. At the time of the earliest PBMC sample for each participant with HIV, ages ranged from about 23 to 60 years. PBMC samples from each participant spanned 1-4 timepoints before ART initiation and 2-8 timepoints after ART initiation, with a median of 7 samples. For every participant, serial HIV viral load, CD4+ T-cell count, ART history and demographic data were obtained. A Qiagen kit on a QIAcube was used to extract genomic DNA from unsorted PBMC, with samples processed in batches of 12. CDR3 length: 15 amino acids, cysteine to phenylalanine. Only CDR3 DNA is held: 45 bases, read in frame from base 1. Sequences MNHEY (CDR1) and SMNVEV (CDR2) are obtained from the germline V gene (reference sequence). V lost 6 bases and J lost 3 bases, and the count of bases not matched to a germline gene is 5.

The sequence was obtained from a man aged 35 to 55 with HIV. The starting material was unsorted PBMCs, obtained roughly 2.7 years after starting antiretroviral therapy. The sequence joins TRBV27 to TRBJ2-2, with 9 central nucleotides matching TRBD1. The sequenced DNA: TGTGCCAGCAGCCCCTGGACAGGGGACACCGGGGAGCTGTTTTTT. It codes for CASSPWTGDTGELFF.